The clone carrying this T cell receptor beta chain is labeled as medium-sized. This sample is part of a study of metastatic and nonmetastatic thyroid tumors. With MiXCR, TCRdb called clones anew from the PCR reads. The sample lists 6,100 or so clones; 25% to 35% were seen once. This CDR3 spans 14 amino acids. Germline lookup yields CDR1 LNHNV and CDR2 YYDKDF (reference sequence). Trimming cost V 1 base and J 3 bases, with 10 bases left between them. Patients had received no treatment of any kind before thyroid surgery. V gene TRBV15 combines with J gene TRBJ2-7, with D hard to call. The sequenced sample was adjacent normal tissue. This TCR was recovered from a female donor with papillary thyroid cancer or a benign thyroid nodule (not recorded which). Some clones in this sample may be carry-over from other donors' samples. This CDR3 reads CATSRADVGYEQYF. CDR3 in DNA: TGTGCCACCAGCAGAGCCGACGTCGGCTACGAGCAGTACTTC.